The clone carrying this T cell receptor (beta chain) has only a few counts. The antigen remains undetermined. Germline V gene sequence: CDR1 ENHRY, CDR2 SYGVKD. With 4 bases removed from V and 6 bases from J, the gap between germline ends came to 7 bases. CDR3 length equals 12 residues. Unique molecular identifiers featured in each of the TCR beta cDNA libraries. Starting from roughly 1.1 to 9.2 million T cells, the study yielded about half a million cDNA molecules. From the PCR reads, TCRdb called clonotypes with MiXCR, one entry per CDR3 protein. The repertoire holds around 440,000 distinct CDR3 sequences, around 40% seen once, with 12% in the top ten. The record originates from a study of post-analysis software for immune sequencing data. Study-wide background: Courses of disease covered relapsing-remitting, secondary progressive and progressive-relapsing multiple sclerosis. Findings of the study overall: Comparison of patients with controls showed roughly five TRBV segments more frequent in patients, TRBV5-6, TRBV5-1 and TRBV20-1 among them. Pronounced co-clustering by F measure was evident among identically batched samples. Normalized Chao1 diversity was significantly lower in multiple sclerosis patients than in controls.

This chain links TRBV10-3 with TRBJ2-1; D is uncertain. Material: blood. The receptor was derived from a girl aged 5-17 years with multiple sclerosis. DNA for the CDR3: TGTGCCATCAGTGGGGATATCAATGAGCAGTTCTTC. It translates to CAISGDINEQFF.